Listed below are T cell receptor beta chains from one sample, sequenced in a study of neoadjuvant nivolumab and ipilimumab in lung cancer. Method: immunoSEQ multiplex PCR; TCRdb's copy keeps in-frame clones and lacks some. Altogether roughly 20,000 clones are present, less than 85% being singletons, with the ten largest covering about 21%. The material was peripheral blood, obtained before neoadjuvant nivolumab, alone or with ipilimumab. All receptors derive from an adult with non-small cell lung cancer. Both conserved end residues are part of each CDR3. The D gene is left open where the match is weak. Expanded clones get a size class; other rows say once, few or many, or leave the size out.

J | V | length | size | D | CDR3 | DNA
TRBJ1-5 | TRBV30 | 14 | . | . | CAWSGGNSNQPQHF | TGTGCCTGGAGTGGGGGGAATAGCAATCAGCCCCAGCATTTT
TRBJ2-1 | TRBV11-1 | 16 | once | . | CASSSPGGRGYNEQFF | TGTGCCAGCAGCTCCCCAGGGGGGCGGGGGTACAATGAGCAGTTCTTC
TRBJ2-7 | TRBV29-1 | 11 | . | . | CSVLGPGEQYF | TGCAGCGTACTGGGACCAGGCGAGCAGTACTTC
TRBJ2-2 | TRBV11-3 | 13 | . | . | CASSDTGTGELFF | TGTGCCAGCAGCGATACAGGGACCGGGGAGCTGTTTTTT
TRBJ2-1 | TRBV5-1 | 13 | . | . | CATNTQEGDEQFF | TGCGCCACCAACACCCAAGAGGGGGATGAGCAGTTCTTC
TRBJ2-3 | TRBV18 | 15 | . | TRBD1 | CASSAQTGARDTQYF | TGTGCCAGCTCAGCCCAAACAGGGGCCAGGGATACGCAGTATTTT
TRBJ2-2 | TRBV5-4 | 13 | large | . | CASSDTGTGELFF | TGTGCCAGCAGCGATACAGGGACCGGGGAGCTGTTTTTT
TRBJ2-7 | TRBV7-2 | 11 | few | . | CASSSAEQQYF | TGTGCCAGCAGCTCGGCGGAACAGCAGTACTTC
TRBJ1-5 | TRBV4-1 | 14 | . | . | CASSAERRGQPQHF | TGCGCCAGCAGCGCTGAACGGCGGGGCCAGCCCCAGCATTTT
TRBJ1-2 | TRBV11-2 | 14 | . | TRBD1 | CASSLQTGVGGYTF | TGTGCCAGCAGCTTACAAACAGGGGTCGGGGGCTACACCTTC
TRBJ1-3 | TRBV7-9 | 14 | once | . | CASSPLVGGNTIYF | TGTGCCAGCAGCCCCCTGGTAGGGGGAAACACCATATATTTT
TRBJ2-7 | TRBV15 | 14 | . | . | CATSIGLLGYEQYF | TGTGCCACCAGCATCGGGCTATTGGGATACGAGCAGTACTTC
TRBJ2-5 | TRBV2 | 12 | . | . | CASSGRQETQYF | TGTGCCAGCAGTGGTCGGCAAGAGACCCAGTACTTC
TRBJ2-6 | TRBV6-1 | 11 | . | . | CASTGANVLTF | TGTGCCAGCACCGGGGCCAACGTCCTGACTTTC
TRBJ2-3 | TRBV5-1 | 16 | . | . | CASSPPAGGQGDTQYF | TGCGCCAGCAGCCCCCCGGCAGGAGGGCAGGGAGATACGCAGTATTTT
TRBJ2-3 | TRBV29-1 | 11 | . | . | CSVEDRGQRNF | TGCAGCGTTGAAGATAGGGGACAAAGAAACTTT
TRBJ1-2 | TRBV29-1 | 14 | . | . | CSVEELAPNYGYTF | TGCAGCGTTGAAGAACTGGCTCCAAACTATGGCTACACCTTC
TRBJ1-1 | TRBV7-9 | 15 | . | . | CASTAFGGGNTEAFF | TGTGCCAGCACCGCCTTCGGGGGAGGGAACACTGAAGCTTTCTTT
TRBJ2-5 | TRBV5-1 | 14 | . | . | CASSLTGGSGTQYF | TGCGCCAGCAGCTTGACTGGGGGGTCGGGGACCCAGTACTTC
TRBJ1-2 | TRBV12-5 | 15 | once | . | CASGRPGSTTYGYTF | TGTGCTAGTGGCCGTCCCGGTTCTACTACCTATGGCTACACCTTC
TRBJ2-2 | TRBV6-5 | 14 | . | . | CASSFGGHGGELFF | TGTGCCAGCAGTTTTGGGGGGCATGGCGGGGAGCTGTTTTTT
TRBJ2-3 | TRBV9 | 16 | . | . | CASSVETRSRADTQYF | TGTGCCAGCAGCGTAGAGACCAGGTCAAGGGCCGATACGCAGTATTTT
TRBJ2-3 | TRBV7-9 | 14 | . | . | CASSPGGGWNTQYF | TGTGCCAGCAGCCCCGGAGGGGGGTGGAATACGCAGTATTTT
TRBJ1-4 | TRBV9 | 14 | . | . | CASSRDATNEKLFF | TGTGCCAGCAGTCGAGATGCAACTAATGAAAAACTGTTTTTT
TRBJ2-7 | TRBV7-2 | 14 | . | TRBD2 | CASREGLAGDEQYF | TGTGCCAGCAGGGAGGGACTAGCGGGAGACGAGCAGTACTTC
TRBJ2-3 | TRBV4-3 | 16 | . | TRBD1 | CASSRGTGPGTDTQYF | TGCGCCAGCAGCCGCGGGACAGGGCCGGGCACAGATACGCAGTATTTT
TRBJ2-2 | TRBV9 | 13 | . | . | CASSVGATGELFF | TGTGCCAGCAGCGTAGGAGCCACCGGGGAGCTGTTTTTT
TRBJ1-1 | TRBV6-6 | 15 | few | . | CASSYSKVPNTEAFF | TGTGCCAGCAGTTACTCGAAAGTCCCGAACACTGAAGCTTTCTTT
TRBJ2-7 | TRBV5-1 | 15 | . | . | CASSLSSSTPTKQYF | TGCGCCAGCAGCTTGTCGAGCTCTACTCCTACGAAGCAGTACTTC
TRBJ1-2 | TRBV29-1 | 12 | . | TRBD1 | CSVETTGVGYTF | TGCAGCGTTGAAACGACAGGGGTTGGCTACACCTTC
TRBJ2-1 | TRBV7-3 | 15 | . | TRBD2 | CASSSPGGRYNEQFF | TGTGCCAGCAGCTCTCCGGGAGGGCGGTACAATGAGCAGTTCTTC
TRBJ2-7 | TRBV5-5 | 12 | . | . | CASSSTWAEQYF | TGTGCCAGCAGTTCCACCTGGGCCGAGCAGTACTTC
TRBJ1-1 | TRBV29-1 | 13 | . | . | CSVAVGSDTEAFF | TGCAGCGTTGCTGTGGGCTCGGACACTGAAGCTTTCTTT
TRBJ2-3 | TRBV5-1 | 14 | . | . | CASSLESSARTQYF | TGCGCCAGCAGCTTGGAGTCTAGCGCACGTACGCAGTATTTT
TRBJ1-5 | TRBV9 | 14 | . | . | CASSGGGSNQPQHF | TGTGCCAGCAGCGGAGGGGGTAGCAATCAGCCCCAGCATTTT
TRBJ2-3 | TRBV11-3 | 16 | . | TRBD2 | CASSLSLAGDTDTQYF | TGTGCCAGCAGCTTATCTTTAGCGGGAGACACAGATACGCAGTATTTT
TRBJ2-7 | TRBV5-4 | 13 | . | TRBD1 | CASRDRGSYEQYF | TGTGCCAGCCGGGACAGGGGTTCCTACGAGCAGTACTTC
TRBJ2-1 | TRBV5-4 | 13 | once | . | CASSLALGYEQFF | TGTGCCAGCAGCTTGGCTTTGGGCTATGAGCAGTTCTTC
TRBJ1-4 | TRBV29-1 | 13 | . | . | CSAFPTGNEKLFF | TGCAGCGCATTCCCCACTGGCAATGAAAAACTGTTTTTT
TRBJ1-5 | TRBV25-1 | 14 | . | . | CASSEWGGPEPQHF | TGTGCCAGCAGTGAATGGGGGGGCCCTGAGCCCCAGCATTTT
TRBJ2-2 | TRBV11-2 | 13 | . | . | CASSFGLDGELFF | TGTGCCAGCAGCTTCGGCTTGGACGGGGAGCTGTTTTTT
TRBJ1-5 | TRBV18 | 15 | once | TRBD1 | CASSLGTVLNQPQHF | TGTGCCAGCTCACTCGGGACAGTCTTAAATCAGCCCCAGCATTTT
TRBJ1-5 | TRBV2 | 14 | . | . | CASSPQVSNQPQHF | TGTGCCAGCAGTCCACAGGTTAGCAATCAGCCCCAGCATTTT
TRBJ2-3 | TRBV4-3 | 15 | . | . | CASSLVLLHTDTQYF | TGCGCCAGCAGCCTCGTCTTACTCCACACAGATACGCAGTATTTT
TRBJ1-4 | TRBV5-1 | 15 | . | . | CASSSLTGTNEKLFF | TGCGCCAGCAGCTCCCTCACAGGGACTAATGAAAAACTGTTTTTT
TRBJ1-1 | TRBV4-1 | 20 | . | . | CASSHNTRPGATNMNTEAFF | TGCGCCAGCAGCCATAATACCCGTCCGGGAGCGACTAACATGAACACTGAAGCTTTCTTT
TRBJ1-1 | TRBV11-2 | 13 | . | . | CASSSTMNTEAFF | TGTGCCAGCAGCTCCACTATGAACACTGAAGCTTTCTTT
TRBJ1-1 | TRBV5-1 | 14 | . | . | CASSLAQRGTEAFF | TGCGCCAGCAGCTTGGCTCAAAGGGGCACTGAAGCTTTCTTT
TRBJ1-5 | TRBV19 | 15 | once | . | CASSMVLTQDQPQHF | TGTGCCAGTAGTATGGTTCTCACCCAGGATCAGCCCCAGCATTTT
TRBJ2-7 | TRBV18 | 13 | . | . | CASSIDGSYEQYF | TGTGCCAGCTCAATAGACGGGTCCTACGAGCAGTACTTC
TRBJ1-5 | TRBV15 | 15 | . | . | CATSGQPLGNQPQHF | TGTGCCACCAGCGGCCAACCTTTAGGCAATCAGCCCCAGCATTTT
TRBJ2-7 | TRBV7-9 | 14 | . | . | CASSYLPPRYEQYF | TGTGCCAGCAGCTACCTTCCGCCCCGCTACGAGCAGTACTTC
TRBJ1-5 | TRBV18 | 15 | . | TRBD1 | CASSLDRVPNQPQHF | TGTGCCAGCTCACTTGACAGGGTTCCCAATCAGCCCCAGCATTTT
TRBJ1-2 | TRBV30 | 13 | . | . | CAWSVKNSYGYTF | TGTGCCTGGAGTGTAAAGAATTCCTATGGCTACACCTTC